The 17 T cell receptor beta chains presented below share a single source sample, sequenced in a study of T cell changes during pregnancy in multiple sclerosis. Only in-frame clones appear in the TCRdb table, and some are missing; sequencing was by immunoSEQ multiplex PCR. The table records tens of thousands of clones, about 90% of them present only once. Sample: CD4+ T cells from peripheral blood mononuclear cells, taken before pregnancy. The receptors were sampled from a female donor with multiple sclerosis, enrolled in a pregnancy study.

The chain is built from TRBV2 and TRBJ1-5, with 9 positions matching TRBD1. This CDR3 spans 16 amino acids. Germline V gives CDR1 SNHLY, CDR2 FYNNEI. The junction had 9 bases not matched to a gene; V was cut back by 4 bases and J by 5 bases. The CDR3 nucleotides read TGTGCCAGCAGTGGGGGTGGGACAGGGAGGGATCAGCCCCAGCATTTT. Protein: CASSGGGTGRDQPQHF.

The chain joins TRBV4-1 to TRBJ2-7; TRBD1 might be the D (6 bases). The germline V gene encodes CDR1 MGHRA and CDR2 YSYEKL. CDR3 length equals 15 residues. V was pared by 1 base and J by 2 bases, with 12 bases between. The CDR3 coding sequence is TGCGCCAGCAGCCAAGGCCAGGGGATCCCCTACGAGCAGTACTTC. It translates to CASSQGQGIPYEQYF.

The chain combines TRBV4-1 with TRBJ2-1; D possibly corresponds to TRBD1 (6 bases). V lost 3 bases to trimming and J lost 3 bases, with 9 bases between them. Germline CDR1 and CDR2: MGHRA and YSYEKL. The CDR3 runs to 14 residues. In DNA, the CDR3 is TGCGCCAGCAGCCACAGGACAGACTACAATGAGCAGTTCTTC. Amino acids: CASSHRTDYNEQFF.

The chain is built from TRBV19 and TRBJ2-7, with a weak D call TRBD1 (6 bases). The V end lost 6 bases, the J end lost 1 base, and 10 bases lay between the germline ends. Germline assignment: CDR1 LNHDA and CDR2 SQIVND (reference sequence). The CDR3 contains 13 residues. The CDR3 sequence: CASSRQESYEQYF. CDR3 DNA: TGTGCCAGTAGCCGACAGGAATCCTACGAGCAGTACTTC.

CDR3 amino acids: CASSLTGFTNEQYF. The CDR3 bases are TGCGCCAGCAGCTTGACAGGGTTTACCAACGAGCAGTACTTC. The gene calls are TRBV5-1 and TRBJ2-7; the D gene is possibly TRBD1 (6 bases). The V gene's germline CDR1 is SGHRS and CDR2 YFSETQ. V was shortened by 1 base and J by 5 bases, with 13 bases between the two germline ends. The CDR3 runs 14 residues.

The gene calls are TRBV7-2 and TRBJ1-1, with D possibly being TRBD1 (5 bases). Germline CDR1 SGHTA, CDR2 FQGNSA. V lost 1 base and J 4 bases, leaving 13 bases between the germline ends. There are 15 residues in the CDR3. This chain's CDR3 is CASSLVGMGGTEAFF. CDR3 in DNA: TGTGCCAGCAGCTTAGTAGGGATGGGGGGCACTGAAGCTTTCTTT.

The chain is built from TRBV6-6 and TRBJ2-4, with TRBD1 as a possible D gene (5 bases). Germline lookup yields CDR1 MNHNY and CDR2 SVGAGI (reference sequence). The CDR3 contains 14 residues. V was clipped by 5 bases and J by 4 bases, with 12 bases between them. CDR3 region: CASSKGHPKNIQYF. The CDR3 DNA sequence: TGTGCCAGCAGTAAGGGGCACCCAAAAAACATTCAGTACTTC.

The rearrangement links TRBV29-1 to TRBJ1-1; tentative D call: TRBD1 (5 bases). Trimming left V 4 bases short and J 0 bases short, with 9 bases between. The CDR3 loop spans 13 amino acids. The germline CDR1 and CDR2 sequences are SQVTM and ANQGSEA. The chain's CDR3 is CSVVGAMNTEAFF. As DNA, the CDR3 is TGCAGCGTTGTAGGGGCGATGAACACTGAAGCTTTCTTT.

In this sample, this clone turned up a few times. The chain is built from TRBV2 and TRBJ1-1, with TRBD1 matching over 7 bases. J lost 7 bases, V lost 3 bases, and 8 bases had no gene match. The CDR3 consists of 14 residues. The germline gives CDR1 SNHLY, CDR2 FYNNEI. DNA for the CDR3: TGTGCCAGCAGTGACTTGGGAGGACAGGTTGAAGCTTTCTTT. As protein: CASSDLGGQVEAFF.

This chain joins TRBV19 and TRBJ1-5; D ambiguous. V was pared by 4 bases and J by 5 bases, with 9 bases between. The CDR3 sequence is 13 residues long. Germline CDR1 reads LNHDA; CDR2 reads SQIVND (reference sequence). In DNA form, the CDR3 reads TGTGCCAGTAGTAATGCAGAATATCAGCCCCAGCATTTT. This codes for CASSNAEYQPQHF.

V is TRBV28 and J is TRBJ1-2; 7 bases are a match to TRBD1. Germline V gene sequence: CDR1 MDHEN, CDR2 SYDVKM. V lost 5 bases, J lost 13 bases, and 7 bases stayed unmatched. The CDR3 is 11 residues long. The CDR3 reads CASSPTGIITF. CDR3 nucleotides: TGTGCCAGCAGTCCGACAGGGATTATCACCTTC.

CDR3 sequence reads: CASVNRASTDTQYF. The CDR3 DNA follows: TGTGCCAGCGTAAACAGGGCTAGCACAGATACGCAGTATTTT. The rearrangement links TRBV19 to TRBJ2-3; D might be TRBD1 (6 bases). Trimming stripped 9 bases from V and 0 bases from J, with 13 bases between. The CDR3 contains 14 residues. Germline lookup yields CDR1 LNHDA and CDR2 SQIVND (reference sequence). The complete variable domain, with remaining parts taken from reference TRBV19 and TRBJ2-3, reads DGGITQSPKYLFRKEGQNVTLSCEQNLNHDAMYWYRQDPGQGLRLIYYSQIVNDFQKGDIAEGYSVSREKKESFPLTVTSAQKNPTAFYLCASVNRASTDTQYFGPGTRLTVL.

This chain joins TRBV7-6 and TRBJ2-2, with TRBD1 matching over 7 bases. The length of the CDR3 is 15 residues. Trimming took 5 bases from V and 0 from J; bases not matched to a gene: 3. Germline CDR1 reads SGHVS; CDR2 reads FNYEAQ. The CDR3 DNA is TGTGCCAGCAGCCGACAGGGCCCGAACACCGGGGAGCTGTTTTTT. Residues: CASSRQGPNTGELFF.

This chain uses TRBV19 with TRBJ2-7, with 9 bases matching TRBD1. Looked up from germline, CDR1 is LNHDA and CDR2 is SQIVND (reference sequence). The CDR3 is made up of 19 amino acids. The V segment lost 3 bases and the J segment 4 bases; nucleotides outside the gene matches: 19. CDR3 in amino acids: CASSMLFRDRVNFVYEQYF. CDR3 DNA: TGTGCCAGTAGTATGCTTTTCCGGGACAGGGTTAATTTCGTGTACGAGCAGTACTTC.

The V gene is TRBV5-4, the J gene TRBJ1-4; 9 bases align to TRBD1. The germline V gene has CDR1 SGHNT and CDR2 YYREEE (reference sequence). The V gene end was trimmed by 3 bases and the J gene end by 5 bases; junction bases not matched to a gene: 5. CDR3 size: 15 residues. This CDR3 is CASSSRQGGNEKLFF. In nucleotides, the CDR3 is TGTGCCAGCAGCTCGCGACAGGGGGGGAATGAAAAACTGTTTTTT.

In DNA form, the CDR3 reads TGTGCCAGTAAGGAGTCCGCAAACTATGGCTACACCTTC. Residues: CASKESANYGYTF. The gene calls are TRBV19 and TRBJ1-2; no reliable D call. Germline V gives CDR1 LNHDA, CDR2 SQIVND (reference sequence). With 7 bases removed from V and 2 bases from J, the gap between germline ends came to 11 bases. The CDR3 length is 13 residues.

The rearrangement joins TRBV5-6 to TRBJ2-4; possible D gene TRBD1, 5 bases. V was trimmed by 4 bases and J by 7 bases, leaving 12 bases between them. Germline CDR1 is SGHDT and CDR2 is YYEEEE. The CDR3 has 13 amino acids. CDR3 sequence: CASSGQGRNIQYF. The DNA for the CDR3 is TGTGCCAGCAGCGGGCAGGGCCGGAACATTCAGTACTTC.